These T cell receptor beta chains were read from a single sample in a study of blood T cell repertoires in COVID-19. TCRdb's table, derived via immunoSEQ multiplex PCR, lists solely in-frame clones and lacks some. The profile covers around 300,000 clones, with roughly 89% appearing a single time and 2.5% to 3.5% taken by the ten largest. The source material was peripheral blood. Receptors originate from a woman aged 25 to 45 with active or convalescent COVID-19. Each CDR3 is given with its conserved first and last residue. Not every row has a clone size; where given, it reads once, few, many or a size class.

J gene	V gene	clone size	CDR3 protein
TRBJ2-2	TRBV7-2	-	CASSLVSGGAGELFF
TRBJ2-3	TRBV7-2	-	CASSRPRGGSDTQYF
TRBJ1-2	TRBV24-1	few	CATSDAGTYYGYTF
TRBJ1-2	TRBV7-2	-	CASSSSGGAYGYTF
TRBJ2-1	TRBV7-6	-	CASSPKLGQGMDNEQFF
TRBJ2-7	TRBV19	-	CASKIGVTGGPYEQYF
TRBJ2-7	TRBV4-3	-	CASSQDATSRDSHYEQYF
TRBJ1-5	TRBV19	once	CASTLTGMGQPQHF
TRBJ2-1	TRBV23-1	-	CASSQGSQGQGYNEQFF
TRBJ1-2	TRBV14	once	CASSPHGGRAYGYTF
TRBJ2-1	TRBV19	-	CASSTFTGYNEQFF
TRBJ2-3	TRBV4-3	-	CASSQSTGSTDTQYF
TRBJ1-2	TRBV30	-	CAWSIRRGALYGYTF
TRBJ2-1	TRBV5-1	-	CASSLGGGLNNEQFF
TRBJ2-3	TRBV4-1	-	CASSLRLARTDTQYF
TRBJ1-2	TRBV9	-	CASSVGQGAERCYTF
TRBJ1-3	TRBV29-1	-	CSAWGQGGGNTIYF
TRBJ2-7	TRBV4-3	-	CASSQDPGDEQYF
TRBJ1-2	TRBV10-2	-	CASSEVDSSNYGYTF
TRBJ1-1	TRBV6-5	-	CASSTDRNTEAFF
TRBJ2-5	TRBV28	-	CASRDQQETQYF
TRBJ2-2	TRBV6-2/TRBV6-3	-	CASSTQGTGELFF
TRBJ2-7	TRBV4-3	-	CASSQEQYTSYEQYF
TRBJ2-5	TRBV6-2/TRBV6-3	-	CASSYAGTNSETQYF
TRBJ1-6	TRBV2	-	CASRGARGHSPLHF
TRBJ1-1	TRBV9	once	CASSAVTGGAEAFF
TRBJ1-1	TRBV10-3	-	CATKSPGGNTEAFF
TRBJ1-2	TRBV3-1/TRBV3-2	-	CASSLRGGANYGYTF
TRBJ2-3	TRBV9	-	CASSPTSGATQYF
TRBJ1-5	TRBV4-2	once	CASSQESGARNQPQHF
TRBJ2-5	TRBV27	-	CASSLSPRGTQYF
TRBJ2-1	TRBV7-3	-	CASSSQDRGYNEQFF
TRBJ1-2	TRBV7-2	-	CASSLAVTLLRGYGYTF
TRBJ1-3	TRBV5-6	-	CASSAGGGATGNTIYF
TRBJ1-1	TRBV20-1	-	CSASRDTNWNTEAFF
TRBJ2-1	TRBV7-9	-	CASSSAQAYNEQFF
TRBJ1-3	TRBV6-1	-	CASSEPGTVGNTIYF
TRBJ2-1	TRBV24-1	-	CASRLSGADEQFF
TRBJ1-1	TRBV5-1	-	CASSPGTGRLNTEAFF
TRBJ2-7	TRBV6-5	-	CASSLDRGDEQYF
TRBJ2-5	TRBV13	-	CASSLSPPPTGVLGGEETQYF
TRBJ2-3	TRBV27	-	CASSLLAGGPPDTQYF
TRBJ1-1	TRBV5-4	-	CASSIGQGGVNTEAFF
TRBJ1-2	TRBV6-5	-	CASSQSTEGYTF
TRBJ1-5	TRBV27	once	CASSGGTGGNQPQHF
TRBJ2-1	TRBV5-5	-	CASSGPGNEQFF
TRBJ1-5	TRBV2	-	CASRGTGANQPQHF
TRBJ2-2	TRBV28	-	CASSSVLGQMNTGELFF
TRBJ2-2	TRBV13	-	CASSLRGHRNTGELFF
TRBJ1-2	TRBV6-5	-	CASSLEGVSNYGYTF
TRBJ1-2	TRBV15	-	CATSDGTVGVNYGYTF
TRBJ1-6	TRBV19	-	CASSIKQSSYNSPLHF
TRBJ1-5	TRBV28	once	CASSLPTGEPQHF
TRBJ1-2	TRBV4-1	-	CASSHGTGDGYTF
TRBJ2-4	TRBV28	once	CASSSPLEEPSKNIQYF